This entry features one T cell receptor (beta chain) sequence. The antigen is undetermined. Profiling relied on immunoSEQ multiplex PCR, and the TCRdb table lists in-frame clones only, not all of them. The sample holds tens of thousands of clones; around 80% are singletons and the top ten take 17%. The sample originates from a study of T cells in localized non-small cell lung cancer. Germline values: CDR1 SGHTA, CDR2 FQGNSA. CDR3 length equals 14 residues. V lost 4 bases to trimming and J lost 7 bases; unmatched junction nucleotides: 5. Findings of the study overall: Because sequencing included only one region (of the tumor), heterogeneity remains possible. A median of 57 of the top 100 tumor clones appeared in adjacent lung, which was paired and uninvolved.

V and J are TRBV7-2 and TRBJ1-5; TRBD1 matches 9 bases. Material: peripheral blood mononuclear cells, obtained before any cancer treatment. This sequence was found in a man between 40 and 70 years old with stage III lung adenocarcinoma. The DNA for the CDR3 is TGTGCCAGCAGCTCCGGACAGGGGATGCAGCCCCAGCATTTT. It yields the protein CASSSGQGMQPQHF.